The 21 T cell receptor beta chains below were found in one sample sequenced in a study of CD8+CD57+ T cells in acquired aplastic anemia. The use of genomic DNA as template underpinned the TCR beta VDJ and CDR3 profiling. TCRdb fed the reads into MiXCR, producing one record per CDR3 protein. The sample records around 140,000 distinct CDR3 sequences, around two fifths being singletons. The sample taken for sequencing was sorted CD4+, CD8+, or CD8+CD57+ T cells (not recorded which) from PBMCs. The receptors were sampled from a human donor in good health, serving as a control.

A single count supports this clonotype. This chain connects TRBV10-3 to TRBJ1-6, with TRBD1 matching over 7 bases. V gave up 2 bases and J gave up 9 bases; unmatched junction bases: 4. CDR3 size: 14 residues. CDR1 and CDR2 from the germline V gene are ENHRY and SYGVKD. The CDR3 coding sequence is TGTGCCATCAGTGAGATGGCAGGGGGTTCACCCCTCCACTTT. Translating gives CAISEMAGGSPLHF.

This clonotype was observed many times. This rearrangement joins TRBV20-1 to TRBJ1-5; possibly TRBD1 for D (6 bases). Trimming removed 8 bases from V and 5 bases from J, with 16 bases in between. The CDR3 extends over 13 amino acids. Per germline, CDR1 DFQATT and CDR2 SNEGSKA (reference sequence). In DNA form, the CDR3 reads TGCAGTCTCGCCGGGGGCAGCGATCAGCCCCAGCATTTT. This encodes CSLAGGSDQPQHF.

This clonotype has at least ten counts. The J gene is TRBJ2-3, the V gene TRBV7-2; 10 bases agree with TRBD2. The ends lost 5 bases at V and 8 bases at J; junction bases unmatched: 7. Germline CDR1 SGHTA, CDR2 FQGNSA. This CDR3 is 14 amino acids long. The CDR3 loop reads CASSPSGRGGTQYF. The CDR3 nucleotides read TGTGCCAGCAGCCCCAGCGGGAGGGGCGGTACGCAGTATTTT.

This CDR3 reads CSVYRGDRGTDTQYF. CDR3 in DNA: TGCAGCGTGTACCGGGGGGACAGGGGTACAGATACGCAGTATTTT. This chain joins TRBV29-1 and TRBJ2-3; 10 positions agree with TRBD1. The CDR3 loop spans 15 amino acids. V was clipped by 6 bases and J by 3 bases; unmatched bases: 9. Germline CDR1 and CDR2: SQVTM and ANQGSEA.

This chain connects TRBV9 to TRBJ1-1; 8 positions match TRBD1. The CDR3 consists of 17 residues. Germline V lookup: CDR1 SGDLS, CDR2 YYNGEE. J lost 0 bases, V lost 3 bases, and 10 bases had no gene match. The chain's CDR3 is CASSDRGGGGLNTEAFF. The CDR3 DNA sequence: TGTGCCAGCAGCGACAGGGGGGGAGGGGGTTTGAACACTGAAGCTTTCTTT.

V is TRBV2 and J is TRBJ2-7, with 8 bases aligning to TRBD1. CDR3 length: 15 residues. In germline, CDR1 is SNHLY, CDR2 FYNNEI. The V gene end was trimmed by 4 bases and the J gene end by 0 bases; junction bases not matched to a gene: 5. DNA for the CDR3: TGTGCCAGCAGTGGGACAGGGCGAGGCTCCTACGAGCAGTACTTC. This sequence encodes CASSGTGRGSYEQYF. The variable domain in full, completed from reference TRBV2 and TRBJ2-7, reads EPEVTQTPSHQVTQMGQEVILRCVPISNHLYFYWYRQILGQKVEFLVSFYNNEISEKSEIFDDQFSVERPDGSNFTLKIRSTKLEDSAMYFCASSGTGRGSYEQYFGPGTRLTVT.

Details on this clonotype: At one of its ends the junction is not consistent with the germline gene, which may arise from a read error. This chain links TRBV29-1 with TRBJ2-7, with D hard to call. CDR3 size: 14 residues. Germline CDR1 reads SQVTM; CDR2 reads ANQGSEA. The CDR3 sequence is CSVVSGEYSYEQCF. In nucleotides, the CDR3 is TGCAGCGTTGTGTCGGGCGAATACTCCTACGAGCAGTGCTTC.

Concerning this clonotype: Its ends do not fully match the called genes, so a read error is possible. The chain employs TRBV24-1 and TRBJ1-5; 7 bases map to TRBD1. The CDR3 is 15 amino acids. Germline V gene lookup returns CDR1 KGHDR and CDR2 SFDVKD. The CDR3 DNA sequence: TGTGCCACCAGTCAAGACAGGGATAGCAACCAGCCCCAGCATTTT. The encoded protein is CATSQDRDSNQPQHF.

This clonotype occurred many times. The chain combines TRBV11-2 with TRBJ1-3; 7 bases are shared with TRBD1. Looked up from germline, CDR1 is SGHAT and CDR2 is FQNNGV. There are 17 residues in the CDR3. Germline trimming cut 2 bases from V and 2 bases from J; bases unmatched to any gene: 9. Here the CDR3 DNA reads TGTGCCAGCAGCTTACACAGGGGCAGTTTGACTGGAAACACCATATATTTT. Translation gives CASSLHRGSLTGNTIYF.

This rearrangement joins TRBV25-1 to TRBJ1-1, with 8 bases identical to TRBD1. The length of the CDR3 is 16 residues. The V gene's germline CDR1 is MGHDK and CDR2 SYGVNS. V was clipped by 3 bases and J by 3 bases; unmatched bases: 9. The CDR3 nucleotides read TGTGCCAGCAGTGAGGACAGGGCGGCGAAGTACACTGAAGCTTTCTTT. Residues: CASSEDRAAKYTEAFF.

On this clonotype: This may be a read error, as it is one base from a much larger clone. CDR3 residues: CAWHRSYERYF. CDR3 DNA: TGTGCCTGGCACAGGTCCTACGAGCGGTACTTC. The rearrangement joins TRBV30 to TRBJ2-7; a possible D gene is TRBD1 (5 bases). Looked up from germline, CDR1 is GTSNPN and CDR2 is SVGIG (reference sequence). CDR3 size: 11 residues.

This clonotype has only a few counts. This chain joins TRBV6-1 and TRBJ2-1; D is perhaps TRBD1 (5 bases). The V gene's germline CDR1 is MNHNS and CDR2 SASEGT. V was cut by 5 bases and J by 0 bases, with 11 bases left in between. The CDR3 is 15 residues long. The chain's CDR3 is CASSTRASSYNEQFF. CDR3 sequence (DNA): TGTGCCAGCAGTACCAGGGCCAGCTCCTACAATGAGCAGTTCTTC.

The CDR3 protein is CASTQTSGGAGQFF. CDR3 in DNA: TGTGCCAGCACTCAGACTAGCGGGGGGGCCGGGCAGTTCTTC. This chain links TRBV2 with TRBJ2-1, with 14 nucleotides matching TRBD2. Germline values: CDR1 SNHLY, CDR2 FYNNEI. V shed 7 bases and J 12 bases; nucleotides not matched to a gene: 8. The CDR3 is 14 amino acids.

This clonotype was counted at least ten times. The chain combines TRBV7-2 with TRBJ2-7; D perhaps matches TRBD2 (7 bases). The length of the CDR3 is 16 residues. Trimming removed 5 bases from V and 4 bases from J, with 21 bases in between. In germline, CDR1 is SGHTA, CDR2 FQGNSA. The CDR3 DNA is TGTGCCAGCAGCATCCAACAGGGTTCGGGGGGATACGAGCAGTACTTC. Its translation is CASSIQQGSGGYEQYF. Together with reference TRBV7-2 and TRBJ2-7, the CDR3 gives the full variable domain: GAGVSQSPSNKVTEKGKDVELRCDPISGHTALYWYRQSLGQGLEFLIYFQGNSAPDKSGLPSDRFSAERTGGSVSTLTIQRTQQEDSAVYLCASSIQQGSGGYEQYFGPGTRLTVT.

This clonotype came up many times. The chain combines TRBV7-9 with TRBJ2-3, with no clear D. V dropped 1 base and J dropped 5 bases, with 13 bases sitting between them. The germline V gene has CDR1 SEHNR and CDR2 FQNEAQ (reference sequence). The CDR3 has 15 residues. DNA of the CDR3: TGTGCCAGCAGCTTAGGCCAGTTCAGAGGAGATACGCAGTATTTT. Protein product: CASSLGQFRGDTQYF.

The chain carries TRBV5-6 and TRBJ2-7; D gene uncertain. Germline CDR1 and CDR2: SGHDT and YYEEEE. The CDR3 is made up of 13 amino acids. Trimming removed 0 bases at V and 9 bases at J, with 13 bases between. DNA for the CDR3: TGTGCCAGCAGCTTGGTACTCCGAAGTTGGCAGTACTTC. It translates to CASSLVLRSWQYF. The full variable domain, completed using reference TRBV5-6 and TRBJ2-7, is DAGVTQSPTHLIKTRGQQVTLRCSPKSGHDTVSWYQQALGQGPQFIFQYYEEEERQRGNFPDRFSGHQFPNYSSELNVNALLLGDSALYLCASSLVLRSWQYFGPGTRLTVT.

The chain employs TRBV6-1 and TRBJ1-4; a possible D gene is TRBD1 (5 bases). The CDR3 is 14 amino acids. Germline V lookup: CDR1 MNHNS, CDR2 SASEGT. The V end lost 5 bases, the J end lost 7 bases, and 14 bases lay between the germline ends. This CDR3 is CASSSPGPSEKLFF. Written as DNA, the CDR3 is TGTGCCAGCAGTAGCCCGGGGCCATCTGAAAAACTGTTTTTT.

The rearrangement joins TRBV7-6 to TRBJ2-7; TRBD2 might be the D (5 bases). This CDR3 has 15 amino acids. V shed 1 base and J shed 0 bases, with 10 bases lying between them. Germline V gene data show CDR1 as SGHVS and CDR2 as FNYEAQ. DNA for the CDR3: TGTGCCAGCAGCTTAGAGGTAGCGAGCTCCTACGAGCAGTACTTC. It translates to CASSLEVASSYEQYF.

The chain combines TRBV2 with TRBJ2-1; D is uncertain. Trimming stripped 8 bases from V and 6 bases from J, with 14 bases between. Germline lookup yields CDR1 SNHLY and CDR2 FYNNEI. The CDR3 is made up of 13 amino acids. CDR3 region: CASSAPWANEQFF. In DNA, the CDR3 is TGTGCCAGCTCAGCACCGTGGGCCAATGAGCAGTTCTTC.

The chain carries TRBV11-2 and TRBJ2-1, with a tentative D call TRBD2 (6 bases). Germline V gives CDR1 SGHAT, CDR2 FQNNGV. This CDR3 spans 16 amino acids. Trimming stripped 1 base from V and 4 bases from J, with 14 bases between. The CDR3 region is CASSLVGPRGYNEQFF. The CDR3 DNA is TGTGCCAGCAGCTTAGTGGGCCCGCGGGGATACAATGAGCAGTTCTTC. The variable domain in full, with the rest retrieved from reference TRBV11-2 and TRBJ2-1, is EAGVAQSPRYKIIEKRQSVAFWCNPISGHATLYWYQQILGQGPKLLIQFQNNGVVDDSQLPKDRFSAERLKGVDSTLKIQPAKLEDSAVYLCASSLVGPRGYNEQFFGPGTRLTVL.

The chain uses TRBV6-6 and TRBJ1-1, with D unresolved. The V gene's germline CDR1 is MNHNY and CDR2 SVGAGI (reference sequence). The CDR3 has 14 residues. V was clipped by 7 bases and J by 5 bases, with 17 bases between them. This chain's CDR3 is CASMSRVLGTEAFF. DNA of the CDR3: TGTGCCAGCATGTCGCGGGTTCTGGGAACTGAAGCTTTCTTT.